This TCR beta chain was observed in a study of beta chain features in type 1 diabetes. Overall study: Analysis included around 110,000,000 sorted cells drawn from all samples.

The entirety of the isolated RNA underwent reverse transcription, so expressed TCRB transcripts were sequenced. Here immunoSEQ multiplex PCR was the method, and the copy in TCRdb shows in-frame clones only, minus some. The sample includes approximately 270,000 clones, around an eighth of them seen just once. Turning to this clone: The antigen is undetermined.

V trimming: 3 bases; J trimming: 3 bases; junction bases outside the gene matches: 2. Germline-derived CDR1 and CDR2 are SGHDT and YYEEEE. CDR3 length: 13 amino acids. Study-wide points: Patients' naive, central memory and regulatory TCRB repertoires appeared more alike than those of healthy donors. Insertions were fewer and deletions more numerous at VDJ junctions in type 1 diabetes patients. Shortening of TCRB CDR3s, moderate but significant, appeared in all four CD4+ subsets of Type 1 diabetes patients.

The receptor was isolated from a young man with type 1 diabetes. The genes are TRBV5-6 and TRBJ1-1; 7 nucleotides align to TRBD1. The sequencing sample was made of naive CD4+ T cells from blood. As DNA, the CDR3 is TGTGCCAGCAGCTGGGGACAGTACACTGAAGCTTTCTTT. This codes for CASSWGQYTEAFF.